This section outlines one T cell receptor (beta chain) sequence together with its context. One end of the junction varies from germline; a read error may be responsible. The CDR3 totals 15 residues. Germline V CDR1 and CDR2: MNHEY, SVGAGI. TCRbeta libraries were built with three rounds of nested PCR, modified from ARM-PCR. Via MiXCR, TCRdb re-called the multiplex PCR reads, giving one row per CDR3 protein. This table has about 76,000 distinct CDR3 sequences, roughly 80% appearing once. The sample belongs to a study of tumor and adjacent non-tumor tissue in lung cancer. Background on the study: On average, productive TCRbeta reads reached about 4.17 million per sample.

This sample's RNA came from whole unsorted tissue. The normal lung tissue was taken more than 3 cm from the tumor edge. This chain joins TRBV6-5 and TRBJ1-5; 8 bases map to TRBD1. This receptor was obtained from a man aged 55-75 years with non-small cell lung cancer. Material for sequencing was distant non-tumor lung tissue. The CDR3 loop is CVSNYSGQGSQPQHF. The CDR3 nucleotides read TGTGTCAGCAATTACAGTGGACAGGGTAGTCAACCCCAGCATTTT.